This is a list of T cell receptor beta chains from one sample in a study of control samples from healthy donors and cancer patients. Generated by immunoSEQ multiplex PCR, the TCRdb table keeps only in-frame clones and is missing some. This table has 50,000 to 65,000 clones, around 93% appearing once. Sequencing input: PBMCs. These TCRs come from a man aged 25-40 years with colorectal cancer. Both conserved end residues are part of each CDR3. Each record gives: clone size, J gene, D gene, V gene, CDR3 protein, CDR3 DNA. A D gene is named only where the DNA matches it firmly. Size tells how often a clone was seen (once, few, many) or the class of an expanded clone, and some rows leave it out.

>.|TRBJ2-6|TRBD1|TRBV11-2
CASSTRTGERAGANVLTF
TGTGCCAGCAGCACCAGGACAGGGGAGAGGGCTGGGGCCAACGTCCTGACTTTC
>.|TRBJ2-7|.|TRBV11-2
CASSLGTAAYEQYF
TGTGCCAGCAGCTTAGGGACGGCGGCCTACGAGCAGTACTTC
>.|TRBJ1-1|.|TRBV7-6
CASSYTTGTPNTEAFF
TGTGCCAGCAGTTATACTACCGGGACACCTAACACTGAAGCTTTCTTT
>.|TRBJ2-1|.|TRBV6-2/TRBV6-3
CASSYSKGGHRANEQFF
TGTGCCAGCAGTTACTCGAAAGGCGGGCACAGGGCGAATGAGCAGTTCTTC
>.|TRBJ2-6|.|TRBV4-3
CASSQGVLSRANVLTF
TGCGCCAGCAGCCAAGGGGTCCTCTCTCGGGCCAACGTCCTGACTTTC
>.|TRBJ1-2|TRBD1|TRBV5-4
CASSWDRKIYGYTF
TGTGCCAGCAGCTGGGACAGGAAAATCTATGGCTACACCTTC
>.|TRBJ2-4|.|TRBV3-1/TRBV3-2
CASSHYGSELRYF
TGTGCCAGCAGCCATTATGGCAGCGAGTTGAGGTACTTC
>.|TRBJ1-1|.|TRBV6-5
CASIRGSEAFF
TGTGCCAGCATCAGGGGCTCTGAAGCTTTCTTT
>.|TRBJ2-6|.|TRBV6-2/TRBV6-3
CASSLRGSGANVLTF
TGTGCCAGCAGCCTTCGGGGCTCTGGGGCCAACGTCCTGACTTTC
>.|TRBJ2-2|.|TRBV5-8
CASSLDVRGPYTGELFF
TGTGCCAGCAGCTTGGATGTGCGGGGGCCTTACACCGGGGAGCTGTTTTTT
>.|TRBJ1-2|.|TRBV19
CASTPDLPSGYGYTF
TGTGCCAGTACCCCCGACTTACCCAGTGGCTATGGCTACACCTTC
>.|TRBJ1-5|.|TRBV9
CASPRGSADQPQHF
TGTGCCAGCCCCCGGGGGTCTGCAGATCAGCCCCAGCATTTT
>.|TRBJ1-1|TRBD1|TRBV25-1
CASSETTGRARTEAFF
TGTGCCAGCAGTGAAACGACAGGGAGAGCAAGGACTGAAGCTTTCTTT
>few|TRBJ2-7|.|TRBV14
CASSSPYEQYF
TGTGCCAGCAGCTCACCCTACGAGCAGTACTTC
>.|TRBJ1-1|.|TRBV15
CATSLRSRVNTEAFF
TGTGCCACCAGCCTCCGATCCCGGGTGAACACTGAAGCTTTCTTT
>.|TRBJ1-6|.|TRBV6-1
CASSEEGSFQTSPLHF
TGTGCCAGCAGTGAAGAAGGGTCATTTCAGACCTCACCCCTCCACTTT
>.|TRBJ1-2|.|TRBV2
CASSETGAYGYTF
TGTGCCAGCAGTGAAACGGGGGCCTATGGCTACACCTTC
>.|TRBJ1-2|.|TRBV12-3/TRBV12-4
CASSLGGYTF
TGTGCCAGCAGCCTAGGGGGCTACACCTTC
>once|TRBJ1-2|TRBD1|TRBV5-6
CASSPLGQGEHYGYTF
TGTGCCAGCAGCCCTCTTGGACAGGGGGAACACTATGGCTACACCTTC
>.|TRBJ2-3|.|TRBV5-1
CASSLGSSTDTQYF
TGCGCCAGCAGCTTAGGTAGCTCCACAGATACGCAGTATTTT
>.|TRBJ2-3|TRBD2|TRBV3-1/TRBV3-2
CASSPWTSARDTQYF
TGTGCCAGCAGCCCTTGGACTAGCGCAAGAGATACGCAGTATTTT
>.|TRBJ2-1|.|TRBV6-5
CASSSAGFEQFF
TGTGCCAGCAGTTCAGCTGGGTTTGAGCAGTTCTTC
>.|TRBJ1-2|.|TRBV4-1
CASSQGLNLLYGYTF
TGCGCCAGCAGCCAAGGACTAAACCTCCTCTATGGCTACACCTTC
>.|TRBJ1-1|.|TRBV14
CASSGQQNTEAFF
TGTGCCAGCAGCGGTCAGCAGAACACTGAAGCTTTCTTT
>.|TRBJ2-2|.|TRBV9
CASSVEAGTGELFF
TGTGCCAGCAGCGTAGAAGCTGGCACCGGGGAGCTGTTTTTT
>.|TRBJ2-3|TRBD2|TRBV24-1
CATSDYLSSGGRDTQYF
TGTGCCACCAGTGATTACCTGAGCAGCGGGGGGAGGGATACGCAGTATTTT
>.|TRBJ2-4|TRBD1|TRBV11-2
CASSDWTGRENIQYF
TGTGCCAGCAGCGACTGGACAGGGCGGGAAAACATTCAGTACTTC
>.|TRBJ2-3|.|TRBV5-4
CASSHGLGGNPDTQYF
TGTGCCAGCAGCCATGGCTTGGGGGGCAACCCAGATACGCAGTATTTT
>.|TRBJ2-3|.|TRBV12-3/TRBV12-4
CASSGGVTDTQYF
TGTGCCAGCAGCGGAGGGGTCACAGATACGCAGTATTTT
>.|TRBJ2-4|.|TRBV7-6
CASSPGYAKNIQYF
TGTGCCAGCAGTCCCGGGTACGCCAAAAACATTCAGTACTTC
>.|TRBJ2-3|.|TRBV5-8
CASSPRTDTQYF
TGTGCCAGCAGCCCCAGGACAGATACGCAGTATTTT
>.|TRBJ1-1|.|TRBV5-1
CASSVSGAGGTEAFF
TGCGCCAGCAGCGTCTCAGGGGCGGGGGGCACTGAAGCTTTCTTT
>.|TRBJ2-7|.|TRBV6-5
CASSYSGRGRTYEQYF
TGTGCCAGCAGTTACTCGGGACGGGGCCGAACCTACGAGCAGTACTTC
>.|TRBJ1-6|TRBD1|TRBV6-6
CASSRSTGNSYNSPLHF
TGTGCCAGCAGTCGTTCGACAGGGAACTCCTATAATTCACCCCTCCACTTT
>.|TRBJ1-3|.|TRBV25-1
CASSLTSAEGNTIYF
TGTGCCAGCAGCCTCACCTCGGCAGAGGGGAACACCATATATTTT
>.|TRBJ1-2|.|TRBV30
CAWSIGGDYGYTF
TGTGCCTGGAGTATTGGAGGAGACTATGGCTACACCTTC
>.|TRBJ2-7|.|TRBV27
CASSLSSTLSYEQYF
TGTGCCAGCAGTTTGAGTTCCACCCTCTCCTACGAGCAGTACTTC
>.|TRBJ2-7|.|TRBV19
CASKGSSSYEQYF
TGTGCCAGTAAGGGCAGCTCCTCCTACGAGCAGTACTTC
>.|TRBJ2-1|TRBD1|TRBV18
CASSPLGQGDNEQFF
TGTGCCAGCTCACCACTGGGACAGGGAGACAATGAGCAGTTCTTC
>.|TRBJ1-5|.|TRBV28
CVTGNQPQHF
TGTGTAACAGGGAATCAGCCCCAGCATTTT
>.|TRBJ1-1|.|TRBV14
CASSHGINTEAFF
TGTGCCAGCAGCCACGGGATAAACACTGAAGCTTTCTTT
>.|TRBJ1-6|.|TRBV27
CASSLNGLRYSPLHF
TGTGCCAGCAGTTTAAACGGCCTTAGGTATTCACCCCTCCACTTT
>.|TRBJ2-4|.|TRBV30
CAWSVSSLAKNIQYF
TGTGCCTGGAGTGTTAGCAGTCTAGCCAAAAACATTCAGTACTTC
>.|TRBJ2-1|TRBD1|TRBV11-3
CASSLTGTAPNSVQFF
TGTGCCAGCAGCCTGACCGGGACAGCCCCCAATAGTGTGCAGTTCTTC
>once|TRBJ1-1|.|TRBV19
CASAIKDRANTEAFF
TGTGCCAGTGCGATTAAGGACAGAGCCAACACTGAAGCTTTCTTT
>.|TRBJ1-5|TRBD1|TRBV19
CASSIGGQGFQPQHF
TGTGCCAGTAGTATAGGCGGACAGGGGTTCCAGCCCCAGCATTTT
>.|TRBJ2-1|.|TRBV6-5
CASSYSIGRGHVEQFF
TGTGCCAGCAGTTACTCGATTGGCAGGGGCCACGTTGAGCAGTTCTTC
>.|TRBJ2-3|.|TRBV30
CAWSQTSLGDTQYF
TGTGCCTGGAGTCAGACTTCCTTGGGGGATACGCAGTATTTT
>.|TRBJ1-1|.|TRBV13
CASSGGPGTEAFF
TGTGCCAGCAGCGGGGGGCCGGGCACTGAAGCTTTCTTT
>.|TRBJ2-5|TRBD2|TRBV11-2
CASSLRLAGHQETQYF
TGTGCCAGCAGCCTGAGACTAGCGGGGCACCAAGAGACCCAGTACTTC
>once|TRBJ2-3|.|TRBV6-6
CASSYSKGESTDTQYF
TGTGCCAGCAGTTACTCGAAGGGGGAAAGCACAGATACGCAGTATTTT
>.|TRBJ2-5|.|TRBV5-1
CASSLGQPQETQYF
TGCGCCAGCAGCTTAGGACAGCCCCAAGAGACCCAGTACTTC
>.|TRBJ2-1|.|TRBV11-2
CASSLGRLSRVRTYNEQFF
TGTGCCAGCAGCTTAGGACGCCTTAGCAGGGTAAGGACCTACAATGAGCAGTTCTTC
>.|TRBJ2-7|TRBD1|TRBV2
CASGTTGVSYEQYF
TGTGCCAGCGGAACGACAGGGGTCTCCTACGAGCAGTACTTC
>.|TRBJ1-1|.|TRBV7-8
CASSSHYNPGDTEAFF
TGTGCCAGCAGCTCTCACTACAACCCAGGGGACACTGAAGCTTTCTTT
>.|TRBJ1-1|.|TRBV5-4
CASSRSHNTEAFF
TGTGCCAGCAGCAGGTCCCATAACACTGAAGCTTTCTTT
>.|TRBJ2-1|TRBD1|TRBV24-1
CATRRGQGLDNEQFF
TGTGCCACCCGCCGGGGACAGGGGTTGGACAATGAGCAGTTCTTC